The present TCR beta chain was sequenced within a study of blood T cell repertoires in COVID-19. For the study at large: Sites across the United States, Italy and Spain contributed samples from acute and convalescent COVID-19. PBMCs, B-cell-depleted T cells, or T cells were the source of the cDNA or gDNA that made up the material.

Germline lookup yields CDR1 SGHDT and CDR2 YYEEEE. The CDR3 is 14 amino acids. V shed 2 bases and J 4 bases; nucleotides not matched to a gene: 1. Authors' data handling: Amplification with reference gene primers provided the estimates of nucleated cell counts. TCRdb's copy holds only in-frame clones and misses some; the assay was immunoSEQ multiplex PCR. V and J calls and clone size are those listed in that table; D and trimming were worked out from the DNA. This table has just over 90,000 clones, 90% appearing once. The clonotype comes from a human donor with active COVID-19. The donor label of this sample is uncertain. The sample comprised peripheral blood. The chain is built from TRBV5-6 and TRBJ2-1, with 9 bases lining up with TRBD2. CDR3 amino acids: CASSFGLAYNEQFF. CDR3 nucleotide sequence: TGTGCCAGCAGCTTTGGACTAGCGTACAATGAGCAGTTCTTC.